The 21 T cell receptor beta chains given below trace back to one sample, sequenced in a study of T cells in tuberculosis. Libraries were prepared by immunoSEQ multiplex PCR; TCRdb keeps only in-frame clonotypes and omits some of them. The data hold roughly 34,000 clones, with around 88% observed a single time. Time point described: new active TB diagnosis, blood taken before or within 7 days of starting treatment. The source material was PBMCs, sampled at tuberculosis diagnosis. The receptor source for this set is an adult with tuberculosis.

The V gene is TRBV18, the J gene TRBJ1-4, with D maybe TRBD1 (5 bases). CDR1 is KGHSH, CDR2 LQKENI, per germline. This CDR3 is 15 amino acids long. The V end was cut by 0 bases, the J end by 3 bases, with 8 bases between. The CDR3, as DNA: TGTGCCAGCTCACCACCGGGGCAGGCTAATGAAAAACTGTTTTTT. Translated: CASSPPGQANEKLFF.

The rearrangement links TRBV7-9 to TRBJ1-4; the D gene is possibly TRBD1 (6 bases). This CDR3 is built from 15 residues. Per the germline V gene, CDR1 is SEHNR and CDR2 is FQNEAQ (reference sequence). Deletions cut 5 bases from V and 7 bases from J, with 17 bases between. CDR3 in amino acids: CASSIQGTQLEKLFF. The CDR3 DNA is TGTGCCAGCAGCATCCAGGGGACGCAACTTGAAAAACTGTTTTTT.

CDR3 in amino acids: CASSFGLVNTEAFF. The CDR3 DNA sequence: TGTGCCAGCAGTTTCGGGTTGGTGAACACTGAAGCTTTCTTT. This chain joins TRBV28 and TRBJ1-1; D gene unclear. The germline V gene encodes CDR1 MDHEN and CDR2 SYDVKM. CDR3 length: 14 residues. V lost 3 bases, J lost 0 bases, and 8 bases lay in between. The variable domain in full, with the rest retrieved from reference TRBV28 and TRBJ1-1, is DVKVTQSSRYLVKRTGEKVFLECVQDMDHENMFWYRQDPGLGLRLIYFSYDVKMKEKGDIPEGYSVSREKKERFSLILESASTNQTSMYLCASSFGLVNTEAFFGQGTRLTVV.

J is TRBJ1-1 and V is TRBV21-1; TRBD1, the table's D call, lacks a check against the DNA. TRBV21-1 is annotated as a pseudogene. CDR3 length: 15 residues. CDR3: CARSTGTGGNTEAFF. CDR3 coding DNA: TGTGCCAGGAGTACCGGGACAGGGGGTAACACTGAAGCTTTCTTT.

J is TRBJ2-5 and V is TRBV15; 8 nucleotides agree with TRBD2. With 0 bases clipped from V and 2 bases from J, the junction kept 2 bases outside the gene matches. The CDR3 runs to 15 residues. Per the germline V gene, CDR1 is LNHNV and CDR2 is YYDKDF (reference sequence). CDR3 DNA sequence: TGTGCCACCAGCAGAGAGGCGGGAGGTCAAGAGACCCAGTACTTC. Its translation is CATSREAGGQETQYF.

CDR3 coding DNA: TGTGCCAGCAGTGAAGGGGACAGGGAGTACAATGAGCAGTTCTTC. Protein: CASSEGDREYNEQFF. This chain connects TRBV25-1 to TRBJ2-1, with 9 bases matching TRBD1. Germline V gene sequence: CDR1 MGHDK, CDR2 SYGVNS. This CDR3 is built from 15 residues. Trimming removed 2 bases from V and 4 bases from J; junction bases left unmatched: 3.

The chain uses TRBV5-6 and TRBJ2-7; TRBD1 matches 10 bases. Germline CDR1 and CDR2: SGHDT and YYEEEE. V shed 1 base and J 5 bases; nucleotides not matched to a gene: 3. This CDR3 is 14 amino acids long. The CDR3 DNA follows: TGTGCCAGCAGCTTGCGACAGGGGGCGCACGAGCAGTACTTC. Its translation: CASSLRQGAHEQYF.

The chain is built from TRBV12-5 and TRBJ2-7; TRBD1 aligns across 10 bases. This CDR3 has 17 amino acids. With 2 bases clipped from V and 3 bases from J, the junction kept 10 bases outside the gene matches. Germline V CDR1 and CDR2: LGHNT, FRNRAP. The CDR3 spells CASGLSRTGGKLYEQYF. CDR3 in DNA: TGTGCTAGTGGTTTGTCACGGACAGGGGGTAAACTCTACGAGCAGTACTTC.

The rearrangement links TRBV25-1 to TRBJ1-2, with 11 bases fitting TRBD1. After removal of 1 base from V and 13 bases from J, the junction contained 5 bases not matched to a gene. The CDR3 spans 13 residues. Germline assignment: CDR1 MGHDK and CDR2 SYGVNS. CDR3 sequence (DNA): TGTGCCAGCAGTGAATCGGACAGGGGGCGTCTCACCTTC. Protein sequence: CASSESDRGRLTF.

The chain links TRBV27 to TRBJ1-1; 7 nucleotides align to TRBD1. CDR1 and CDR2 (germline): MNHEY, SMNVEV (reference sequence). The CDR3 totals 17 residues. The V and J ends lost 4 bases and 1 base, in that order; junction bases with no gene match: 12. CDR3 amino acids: CASSSTYTGTANTEAFF. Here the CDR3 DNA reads TGTGCCAGCAGTTCGACATATACCGGGACAGCGAACACTGAAGCTTTCTTT.

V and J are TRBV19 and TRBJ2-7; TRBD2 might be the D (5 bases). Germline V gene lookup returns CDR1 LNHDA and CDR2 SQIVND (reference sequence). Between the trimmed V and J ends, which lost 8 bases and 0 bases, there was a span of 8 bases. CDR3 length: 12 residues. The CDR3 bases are TGTGCCAGTGAGGGCGCCTCCTACGAGCAGTACTTC. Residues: CASEGASYEQYF.

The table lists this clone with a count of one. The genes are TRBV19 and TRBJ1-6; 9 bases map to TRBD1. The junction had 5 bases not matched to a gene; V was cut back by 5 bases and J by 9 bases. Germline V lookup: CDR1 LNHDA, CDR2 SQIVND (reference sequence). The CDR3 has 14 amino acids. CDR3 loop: CASSQQGASSPLHF. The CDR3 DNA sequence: TGTGCCAGTAGTCAACAGGGGGCTAGTTCACCCCTCCACTTT.

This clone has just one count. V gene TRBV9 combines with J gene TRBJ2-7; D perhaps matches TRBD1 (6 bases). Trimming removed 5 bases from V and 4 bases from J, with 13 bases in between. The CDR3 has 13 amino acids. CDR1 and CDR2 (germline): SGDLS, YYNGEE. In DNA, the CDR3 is TGTGCCAGCAGTACAGGGCCCTCGTACGAGCAGTACTTC. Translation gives CASSTGPSYEQYF.

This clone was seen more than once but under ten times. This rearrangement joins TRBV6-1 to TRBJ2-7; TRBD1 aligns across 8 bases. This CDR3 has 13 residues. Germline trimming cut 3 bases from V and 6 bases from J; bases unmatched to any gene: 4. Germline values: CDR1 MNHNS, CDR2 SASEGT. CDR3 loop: CASSETGVAEQYF. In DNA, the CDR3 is TGTGCCAGCAGTGAGACAGGGGTTGCCGAGCAGTACTTC.

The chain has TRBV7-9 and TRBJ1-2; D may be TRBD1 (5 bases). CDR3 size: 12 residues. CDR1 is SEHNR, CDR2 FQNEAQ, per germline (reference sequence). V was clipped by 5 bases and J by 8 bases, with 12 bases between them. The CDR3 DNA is TGTGCCAGCAGCGTGGGCTCAGGGGGCTACACCTTC. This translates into CASSVGSGGYTF.

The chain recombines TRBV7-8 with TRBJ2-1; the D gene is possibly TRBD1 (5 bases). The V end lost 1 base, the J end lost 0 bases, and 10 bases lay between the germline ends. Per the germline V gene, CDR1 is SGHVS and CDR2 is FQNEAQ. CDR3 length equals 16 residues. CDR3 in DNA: TGTGCCAGCAGCTTAGAGGCAGGGTCCTCCTACAATGAGCAGTTCTTC. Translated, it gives CASSLEAGSSYNEQFF.

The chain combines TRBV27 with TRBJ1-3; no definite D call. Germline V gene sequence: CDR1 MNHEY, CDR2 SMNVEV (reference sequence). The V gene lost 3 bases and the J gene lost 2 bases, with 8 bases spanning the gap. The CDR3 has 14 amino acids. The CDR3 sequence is CASSFDGTGNTIYF. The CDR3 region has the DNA TGTGCCAGCAGTTTCGACGGGACTGGAAACACCATATATTTT.

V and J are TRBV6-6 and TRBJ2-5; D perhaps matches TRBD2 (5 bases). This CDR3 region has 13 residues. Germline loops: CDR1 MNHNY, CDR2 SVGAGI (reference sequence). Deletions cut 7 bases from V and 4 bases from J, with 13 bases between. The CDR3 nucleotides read TGTGCCAGCACCAACGGTGGGAGAGAGACCCAGTACTTC. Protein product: CASTNGGRETQYF.

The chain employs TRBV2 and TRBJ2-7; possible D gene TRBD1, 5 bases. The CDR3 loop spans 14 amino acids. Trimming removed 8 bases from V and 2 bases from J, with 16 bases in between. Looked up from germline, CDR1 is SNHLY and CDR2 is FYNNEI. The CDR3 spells CASGEDTPTYEQYF. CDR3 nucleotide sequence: TGTGCCAGCGGAGAGGACACCCCGACCTACGAGCAGTACTTC. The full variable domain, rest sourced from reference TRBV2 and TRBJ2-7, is EPEVTQTPSHQVTQMGQEVILRCVPISNHLYFYWYRQILGQKVEFLVSFYNNEISEKSEIFDDQFSVERPDGSNFTLKIRSTKLEDSAMYFCASGEDTPTYEQYFGPGTRLTVT.

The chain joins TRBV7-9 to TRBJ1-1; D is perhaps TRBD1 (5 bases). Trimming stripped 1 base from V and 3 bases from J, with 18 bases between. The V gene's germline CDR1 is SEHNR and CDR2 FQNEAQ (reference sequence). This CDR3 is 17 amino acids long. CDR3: CASSLEGAASWDTEAFF. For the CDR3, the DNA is TGTGCCAGCAGCTTAGAAGGGGCAGCCTCATGGGACACTGAAGCTTTCTTT.

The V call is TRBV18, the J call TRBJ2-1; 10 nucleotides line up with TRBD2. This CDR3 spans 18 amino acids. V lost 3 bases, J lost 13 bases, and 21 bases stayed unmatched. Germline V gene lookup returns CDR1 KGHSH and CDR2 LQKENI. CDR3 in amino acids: CASSPNFILASGRARQFF. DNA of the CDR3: TGTGCCAGCTCACCGAATTTTATCTTGGCTAGCGGGAGAGCGCGACAGTTCTTC.